Each of the 29 T cell receptor beta chains below was sequenced from the same sample in a study of T-cell reconstitution after alpha-beta-depleted transplantation in children. Unique molecular identifiers tagged the TCRbeta library. MiXCR, applied by TCRdb to the PCR reads, yields one record per CDR3 protein. This sample carries just over 950,000 distinct CDR3 sequences, about 26% of them seen once, and the ten largest clones take roughly 27%. Sequencing used PBMCs, mostly from graft donor cells, obtained 360 days after TCRalphabeta/CD19-depleted stem cell transplant. The receptors derive from a boy younger than two who had a stem cell transplant for SCID, so the T cells may come from the graft donor.

This clonotype was observed a few times. The genes are TRBV24-1 and TRBJ2-1, with TRBD2 matching over 8 bases. CDR1 KGHDR and CDR2 SFDVKD come from the germline V gene. V was clipped by 5 bases and J by 0 bases; unmatched bases: 5. The CDR3 is 16 residues long. As DNA, the CDR3 is TGTGCCACCAGTGCCCGGGGGGGGGACTCCTACAATGAGCAGTTCTTC. Translating gives CATSARGGDSYNEQFF.

V is TRBV28 and J is TRBJ2-2; D ambiguous. The CDR3 runs 14 residues. V was pared by 3 bases and J by 4 bases, with 9 bases between. Germline V gene sequence: CDR1 MDHEN, CDR2 SYDVKM. CDR3 sequence reads: CASSLFRPTGELFF. CDR3 coding DNA: TGTGCCAGCAGTTTGTTCAGGCCCACCGGGGAGCTGTTTTTT. Looking up the rest from reference TRBV28 and TRBJ2-2 gives the full variable domain: DVKVTQSSRYLVKRTGEKVFLECVQDMDHENMFWYRQDPGLGLRLIYFSYDVKMKEKGDIPEGYSVSREKKERFSLILESASTNQTSMYLCASSLFRPTGELFFGEGSRLTVL.

The V and J genes are TRBV20-1 and TRBJ2-7; possible D gene TRBD2, 5 bases. This CDR3 is built from 14 residues. With 6 bases removed from V and 2 bases from J, the gap between germline ends came to 17 bases. Germline lookup yields CDR1 DFQATT and CDR2 SNEGSKA (reference sequence). CDR3 residues: CSAPSQVPPYEQYF. CDR3 DNA: TGCAGTGCGCCTAGCCAAGTACCCCCCTACGAGCAGTACTTC.

The chain combines TRBV30 with TRBJ2-1; D possibly matches TRBD1 or TRBD2 (5 bases each). From germline, CDR1 is GTSNPN and CDR2 SVGIG (reference sequence). The CDR3 spans 13 residues. The germline V and J ends were trimmed by 5 bases and 6 bases, with 14 bases remaining between them. The CDR3 bases are TGTGCCTGGGGCTCCGGGACGCTCAATGAGCAGTTCTTC. It yields the protein CAWGSGTLNEQFF.

The chain has TRBV12-3 or TRBV12-4 and TRBJ2-3, with a possible D match to TRBD2 (6 bases). CDR3 length equals 13 residues. V was clipped by 8 bases and J by 4 bases, with 13 bases between them. The CDR3 nucleotides are TGTGCCAGCCGGTCCGGGAGCCCAGATACGCAGTATTTT. Its translation is CASRSGSPDTQYF.

This clonotype was detected a few times. The chain employs TRBV6-5 and TRBJ2-3; D may be TRBD2 (6 bases). V was cut by 7 bases and J by 0 bases, with 14 bases left in between. Germline V gene sequence: CDR1 MNHEY, CDR2 SVGAGI. The CDR3 is 15 amino acids. The CDR3 sequence: CASIPRRGSTDTQYF. CDR3 in DNA: TGTGCCAGCATCCCACGGCGGGGTAGCACAGATACGCAGTATTTT.

The rearrangement uses TRBV10-3 and TRBJ2-5, with TRBD2 identical over 8 bases. Looked up from germline, CDR1 is ENHRY and CDR2 is SYGVKD. V was pared by 6 bases and J by 5 bases, with 11 bases of the junction left unmatched. The CDR3 covers 15 residues. CDR3 amino acids: CAIRDLAGPGETQYF. The CDR3 DNA reads TGTGCCATCAGGGACCTAGCGGGCCCTGGGGAGACCCAGTACTTC.

V usage is TRBV5-1 and J usage is TRBJ2-5; unclear D gene. V was clipped by 4 bases and J by 5 bases, with 9 bases between them. The CDR3 contains 12 residues. Germline V gene data show CDR1 as SGHRS and CDR2 as YFSETQ. The CDR3 spells CASSDPIETQYF. CDR3 nucleotides: TGCGCCAGCAGCGACCCCATTGAGACCCAGTACTTC.

This clonotype was detected only a few times. The chain carries TRBV20-1 and TRBJ2-1, with 9 bases lining up with TRBD1. The CDR3 totals 14 residues. V was clipped by 4 bases and J by 6 bases; unmatched bases: 7. The germline gives CDR1 DFQATT, CDR2 SNEGSKA (reference sequence). CDR3 region: CSATTGGKGNEQFF. The CDR3 nucleotides are TGCAGTGCTACGACAGGGGGAAAGGGCAATGAGCAGTTCTTC.

This clonotype occurred once. The chain carries TRBV11-1 and TRBJ2-2; the match to TRBD2 covers 11 bases. The CDR3 covers 18 residues. The V gene end was trimmed by 7 bases and the J gene end by 0 bases; junction bases not matched to a gene: 10. CDR1 and CDR2 (germline): SGHAT, FQDESV (reference sequence). CDR3 nucleotide sequence: TGTGCCAGCACCCCTGGGCGGACTAGCGGGTCGAACACCGGGGAGCTGTTTTTT. Encoded protein: CASTPGRTSGSNTGELFF.

The J gene is TRBJ2-3, the V gene TRBV6-5; D may correspond to TRBD1 or TRBD2 (5 bases each). V was pared by 2 bases and J by 3 bases, with 18 bases between. The CDR3 is 17 residues long. CDR1 MNHEY and CDR2 SVGAGI come from the germline V gene. DNA for the CDR3: TGTGCCAGCAGTTACGCCCCGGGACCATCGGATACAGATACGCAGTATTTT. Amino acids: CASSYAPGPSDTDTQYF.

The chain combines TRBV29-1 with TRBJ2-1; 7 nucleotides match TRBD2. This CDR3 is 15 amino acids long. From germline, CDR1 is SQVTM and CDR2 ANQGSEA. V shed 5 bases and J 8 bases; nucleotides not matched to a gene: 15. In nucleotides, the CDR3 is TGCAGCGTTTTCCCGGCGGGGAGGGCGAACGATGAGCAGTTCTTC. Translated: CSVFPAGRANDEQFF.

There are a few counts of this clonotype. The gene calls are TRBV5-1 and TRBJ2-1, with 7 bases lining up with TRBD1. V lost 4 bases, J lost 6 bases, and 4 bases stayed unmatched. This CDR3 has 13 amino acids. Germline values: CDR1 SGHRS, CDR2 YFSETQ. This chain's CDR3 is CASSQDRLNEQFF. CDR3 sequence (DNA): TGCGCCAGCAGCCAGGACAGGCTCAATGAGCAGTTCTTC.

The chain is built from TRBV28 and TRBJ2-7; a weak D match, TRBD2 (5 bases). The CDR3 has 15 amino acids. Deletions cut 3 bases from V and 5 bases from J, with 17 bases between. Germline V gives CDR1 MDHEN, CDR2 SYDVKM. Here the CDR3 DNA reads TGTGCCAGCAGTTTTCGCGGCCTAGCTCGAAACGAGCAGTACTTC. Translating gives CASSFRGLARNEQYF. Supplemented by reference TRBV28 and TRBJ2-7, the full variable domain reads DVKVTQSSRYLVKRTGEKVFLECVQDMDHENMFWYRQDPGLGLRLIYFSYDVKMKEKGDIPEGYSVSREKKERFSLILESASTNQTSMYLCASSFRGLARNEQYFGPGTRLTVT.

The V and J genes are TRBV6-1 and TRBJ1-1, with D possibly matching TRBD1 (5 bases). Germline V gives CDR1 MNHNS, CDR2 SASEGT. Trimming cost V 6 bases and J 6 bases, with 14 bases left between them. The CDR3 is 13 amino acids. CDR3 loop: CASSHLGGAEAFF. For the CDR3, the DNA is TGTGCCAGCAGCCACCTTGGGGGAGCTGAAGCTTTCTTT.

This clonotype was detected a few times. This chain connects TRBV12-3 or TRBV12-4 to TRBJ2-7, with D unclear. There are 13 residues in the CDR3. Trimming shortened V by 3 bases and J by 4 bases, and 10 bases separated the two germline ends. This chain's CDR3 is CASSFSPRYEQYF. Here the CDR3 DNA reads TGTGCCAGCAGTTTTAGCCCGAGGTACGAGCAGTACTTC.

The chain uses TRBV12-3 or TRBV12-4 and TRBJ2-3, with TRBD1 identical over 11 bases. With 5 bases clipped from V and 6 bases from J, the junction kept 10 bases outside the gene matches. The CDR3 contains 16 residues. The CDR3, as DNA: TGTGCCAGCAGTGTGGCCGGGACAGGGGGAGCCGATACGCAGTATTTT. Translating gives CASSVAGTGGADTQYF.

This chain links TRBV30 with TRBJ2-7; D could derive from TRBD1 or TRBD2 (5 bases each). The CDR3 is 14 residues long. Germline V gene data show CDR1 as GTSNPN and CDR2 as SVGIG (reference sequence). Trimming left V 3 bases short and J 5 bases short, with 17 bases between. CDR3 nucleotides: TGTGCCTGGAGCACAGGACTGGGGTGGGACGAGCAGTACTTC. This encodes CAWSTGLGWDEQYF.

This clonotype was seen only a few times. This chain links TRBV27 with TRBJ1-5; no clear D. V gave up 3 bases and J gave up 5 bases, with 8 bases separating them. The germline CDR1 and CDR2 sequences are MNHEY and SMNVEV (reference sequence). The CDR3 extends over 13 amino acids. The CDR3 here is CASSLTEDQPQHF. The CDR3 nucleotides are TGTGCCAGCAGTTTGACCGAGGATCAGCCCCAGCATTTT.

This clonotype showed up just a few times. The chain recombines TRBV7-9 with TRBJ1-1; 7 bases are shared with TRBD1. The V gene's germline CDR1 is SEHNR and CDR2 FQNEAQ (reference sequence). The CDR3 loop spans 15 amino acids. J gave up 1 base and V 5 bases, and 7 bases lay outside the gene matches. The CDR3 here is CASSGRTGPNTEAFF. The CDR3 coding sequence is TGTGCCAGCAGCGGACGGACAGGCCCGAACACTGAAGCTTTCTTT.

The table lists this clonotype with a few counts. The chain recombines TRBV6-2 or TRBV6-3 with TRBJ2-7; 13 bases are shared with TRBD2. J lost 2 bases, V lost 6 bases, and 4 bases had no gene match. The CDR3 has 15 residues. CDR1 MNHEY and CDR2 SVGEGT come from the germline V gene. The CDR3 region is CASRPGTSGTYEQYF. The CDR3, as DNA: TGTGCCAGCAGGCCCGGGACTAGCGGGACCTACGAGCAGTACTTC.

The V call is TRBV19, the J call TRBJ2-3; weak D call: TRBD2 (6 bases). The CDR3 has 14 residues. The V and J ends lost 1 base and 5 bases respectively, with 10 bases between them. Germline CDR1 is LNHDA and CDR2 is SQIVND (reference sequence). CDR3 bases: TGTGCCAGTAGTATAGTCGGGGGAAGAGATACGCAGTATTTT. Protein: CASSIVGGRDTQYF.

The chain carries TRBV20-1 and TRBJ2-5, with TRBD2 as a possible D gene (6 bases). Germline CDR1 reads DFQATT; CDR2 reads SNEGSKA (reference sequence). The CDR3 totals 15 residues. Trimming took off 6 bases at V and 2 bases at J, with 19 bases between the two ends. CDR3 loop: CSALEFRGIQETQYF. As DNA, the CDR3 is TGCAGTGCGCTAGAGTTCCGGGGGATTCAAGAGACCCAGTACTTC.

This chain connects TRBV9 to TRBJ2-3; unclear D gene. Germline values: CDR1 SGDLS, CDR2 YYNGEE. The CDR3 has 13 residues. Trimming took 3 bases from V and 2 from J, leaving 7 bases between them. CDR3 coding DNA: TGTGCCAGCAGCGGGCGGTTCACAGATACGCAGTATTTT. Protein: CASSGRFTDTQYF.

The chain recombines TRBV4-1 with TRBJ2-3; perhaps TRBD2 as D (5 bases). The CDR3 extends over 16 amino acids. Germline CDR1 is MGHRA and CDR2 is YSYEKL. V shed 1 base and J shed 0 bases, with 11 bases lying between them. The CDR3 bases are TGCGCCAGCAGCCAAGGCAGGACTGTGAGCACAGATACGCAGTATTTT. Its translation: CASSQGRTVSTDTQYF.

The rearrangement links TRBV4-1 to TRBJ2-3, with D tentatively TRBD1 (5 bases). Per germline, CDR1 MGHRA and CDR2 YSYEKL. Between the trimmed V and J ends, which lost 3 bases and 4 bases, there was a span of 17 bases. The CDR3 covers 16 residues. The CDR3 nucleotides are TGCGCCAGCAGCCACCAGGGTGGGTTCCTCGCAGATACGCAGTATTTT. This gives the protein CASSHQGGFLADTQYF.

The rearrangement links TRBV6-2 or TRBV6-3 to TRBJ2-3, with TRBD2 matching 11 bases. Germline trimming cut 8 bases from V and 1 base from J; bases unmatched to any gene: 2. The CDR3 sequence is 14 residues long. Germline V CDR1 and CDR2: MNHEY, SVGEGT. The CDR3 DNA sequence: TGTGCCAGCGGTAGCGGGGGGGGCACAGATACGCAGTATTTT. This translates into CASGSGGGTDTQYF.

This chain uses TRBV12-3 or TRBV12-4 with TRBJ2-3; TRBD2 matches 8 bases. The ends lost 7 bases at V and 2 bases at J; junction bases unmatched: 5. This CDR3 has 14 amino acids. DNA of the CDR3: TGTGCCAGCATCCCCGGGAGGGACACAGATACGCAGTATTTT. This encodes CASIPGRDTDTQYF.

This clonotype came up many times. The chain links TRBV20-1 to TRBJ2-2; D might be TRBD2 (5 bases). This CDR3 comprises 11 residues. Trimming shortened V by 6 bases and J by 7 bases, and 9 bases separated the two germline ends. The germline V gene has CDR1 DFQATT and CDR2 SNEGSKA (reference sequence). The CDR3: CSALGVGELFF. The CDR3, as DNA: TGCAGTGCCCTGGGAGTCGGGGAGCTGTTTTTT.